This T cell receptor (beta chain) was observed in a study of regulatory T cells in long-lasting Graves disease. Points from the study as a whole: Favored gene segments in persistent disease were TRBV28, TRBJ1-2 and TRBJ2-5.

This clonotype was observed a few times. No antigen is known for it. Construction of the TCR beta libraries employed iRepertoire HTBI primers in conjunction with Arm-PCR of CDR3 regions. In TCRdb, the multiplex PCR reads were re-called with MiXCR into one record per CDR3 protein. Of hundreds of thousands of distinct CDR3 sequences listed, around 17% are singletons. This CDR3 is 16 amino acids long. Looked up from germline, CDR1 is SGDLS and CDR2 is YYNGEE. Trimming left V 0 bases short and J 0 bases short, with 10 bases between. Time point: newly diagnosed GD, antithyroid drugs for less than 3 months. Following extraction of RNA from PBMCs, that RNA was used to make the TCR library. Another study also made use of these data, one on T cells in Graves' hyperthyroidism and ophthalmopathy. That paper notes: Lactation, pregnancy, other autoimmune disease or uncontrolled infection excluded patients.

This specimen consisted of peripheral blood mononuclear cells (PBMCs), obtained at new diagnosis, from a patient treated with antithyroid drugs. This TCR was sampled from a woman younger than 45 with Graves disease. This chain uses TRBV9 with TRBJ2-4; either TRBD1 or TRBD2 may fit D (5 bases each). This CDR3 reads CASSVGGALAKNIQYF. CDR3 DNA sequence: TGTGCCAGCAGCGTAGGAGGGGCACTAGCCAAAAACATTCAGTACTTC.